The clone carrying this T cell receptor beta chain has ten or more counts. These data are taken from a study of breast tumors, draining lymph nodes, adjacent tissues. TCRdb itself ran the multiplex PCR reads through MiXCR, one entry per CDR3 protein. The sample has over 150,000 distinct CDR3 sequences, 30% to 35% seen once. The lymph nodes were axillary draining lymph nodes from breast cancer patients. V dropped 4 bases and J dropped 13; count of bases not matched to a gene: 11. The CDR3 spans 15 residues. The germline V gene encodes CDR1 SGHDN and CDR2 FVKESK. The sequencing sample was made of axillary lymph node tissue. The receptor's source is a female donor with breast cancer. Some clones in this sample may be carry-over from other donors' samples. V usage is TRBV14 and J usage is TRBJ2-1; 12 bases are shared with TRBD2. CDR3 DNA sequence: TGTGCCAGCAGCCCGGAGGGCCTAGCGGGGGGGAAACAGTTCTTC. It yields the protein CASSPEGLAGGKQFF.